Listed below are T cell receptor beta chains from one sample, sequenced in a study of cytomegalovirus exposure and HLA in healthy donors. The table came from immunoSEQ multiplex PCR; TCRdb's copy has only in-frame clones and leaves some out. The table includes more than 85,000 clones, around 70% detected once. The specimen was PBMCs. The receptor set was obtained from a middle-aged man in good health and CMV-seronegative. CDR3s include the opening cysteine and the closing phenylalanine or tryptophan. The order of the fields is D gene, J gene, V gene, clone size, CDR3 DNA, CDR3 protein. A D gene is named only where the DNA matches it firmly. Rows may omit the clone size; those that give it use once, few, many or a size class.

D gene: .; J gene: TRBJ1-3; V gene: TRBV4-2; clone size: .; CDR3 DNA: TGTGCCAGCAGCCAAGAGGCCACCCTTGGAAACACCATATATTTT; CDR3 protein: CASSQEATLGNTIYF
D gene: TRBD1; J gene: TRBJ1-2; V gene: TRBV6-5; clone size: .; CDR3 DNA: TGTGCCAGCTGGACAGGGGACGGCTACACCTTC; CDR3 protein: CASWTGDGYTF
D gene: TRBD1; J gene: TRBJ1-2; V gene: TRBV28; clone size: .; CDR3 DNA: TGTGCCAGCAGTTTGAGGACAGGGGGCTATGGCTACACCTTC; CDR3 protein: CASSLRTGGYGYTF
D gene: TRBD1; J gene: TRBJ2-3; V gene: TRBV30; clone size: .; CDR3 DNA: TGTGCCTGGGATGGGACAGGGGGTTTAGATACGCAGTATTTT; CDR3 protein: CAWDGTGGLDTQYF
D gene: TRBD2; J gene: TRBJ2-2; V gene: TRBV7-9; clone size: .; CDR3 DNA: TGTGCCAGCAGCTTAGGCGGGAGGGCCGCCACCGGGGAGCTGTTTTTT; CDR3 protein: CASSLGGRAATGELFF
D gene: TRBD2; J gene: TRBJ2-1; V gene: TRBV7-2; clone size: .; CDR3 DNA: TGTGCCAGCATCCAACTAGCGGGAGTGAGCTCCTACAATGAGCAGTTCTTC; CDR3 protein: CASIQLAGVSSYNEQFF
D gene: TRBD2; J gene: TRBJ2-3; V gene: TRBV4-1; clone size: many; CDR3 DNA: TGCGCCAGCAGCCTAGCCGGCCTAGCGGGGAACACAGATACGCAGTATTTT; CDR3 protein: CASSLAGLAGNTDTQYF
D gene: TRBD1; J gene: TRBJ2-3; V gene: TRBV7-7; clone size: .; CDR3 DNA: TGTGCTAGCAGCTTAGGACAGGGGGGTAAGGATACGCAGTATTTT; CDR3 protein: CASSLGQGGKDTQYF
D gene: .; J gene: TRBJ1-5; V gene: TRBV29-1; clone size: .; CDR3 DNA: TGCAGCGGAGGGGGGGAAAATCAGCCCCAGCATTTT; CDR3 protein: CSGGGENQPQHF
D gene: .; J gene: TRBJ2-7; V gene: TRBV6-1; clone size: .; CDR3 DNA: TGTGCCAGCAGTTTTGAACCGAGCTCCTACGAGCAGTACTTC; CDR3 protein: CASSFEPSSYEQYF
D gene: TRBD2; J gene: TRBJ2-3; V gene: TRBV18; clone size: .; CDR3 DNA: TGTGCCAGCTCACCGGGACTAAACACAGATACGCAGTATTTT; CDR3 protein: CASSPGLNTDTQYF
D gene: .; J gene: TRBJ2-7; V gene: TRBV15; clone size: .; CDR3 DNA: TGTGCCACCAGCAGAGTAATGGGCTCCAATGCCGGGCAGTACTTC; CDR3 protein: CATSRVMGSNAGQYF